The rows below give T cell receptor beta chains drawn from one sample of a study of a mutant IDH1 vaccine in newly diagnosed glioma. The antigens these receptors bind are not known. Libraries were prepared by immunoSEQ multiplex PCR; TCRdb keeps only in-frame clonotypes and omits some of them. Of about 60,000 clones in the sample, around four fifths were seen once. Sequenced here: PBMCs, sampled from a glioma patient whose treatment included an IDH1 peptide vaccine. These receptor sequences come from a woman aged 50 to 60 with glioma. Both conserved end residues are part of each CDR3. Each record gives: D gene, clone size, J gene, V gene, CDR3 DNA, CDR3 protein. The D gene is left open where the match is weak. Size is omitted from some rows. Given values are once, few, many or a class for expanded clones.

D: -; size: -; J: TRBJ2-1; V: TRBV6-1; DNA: TGTGCCAGCACCCTAGAAGGGGTCTCCTACAATGAGCAGTTCTTC; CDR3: CASTLEGVSYNEQFF
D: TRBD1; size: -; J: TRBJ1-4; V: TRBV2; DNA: TGTGCCAGCAGAGCGGGACAGGGATTCGGAAAACTGTTTTTT; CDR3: CASRAGQGFGKLFF
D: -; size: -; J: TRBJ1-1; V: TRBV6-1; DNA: TGTGCCAGCAAAATCGGGGGCGTCGGTGAAGCTTTCTTT; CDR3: CASKIGGVGEAFF
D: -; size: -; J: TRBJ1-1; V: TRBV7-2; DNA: TGTGCCAGCAGCCCTCGACGGCTTGAAGCTTTCTTT; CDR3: CASSPRRLEAFF
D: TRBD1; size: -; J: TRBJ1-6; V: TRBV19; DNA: TGTGCCAGCCGAAACCGGGACAGGGGAAGGAATTCACCCCTCCACTTT; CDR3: CASRNRDRGRNSPLHF
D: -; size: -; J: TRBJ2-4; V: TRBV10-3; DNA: TGTGCCATCAGTGAGGGAAACATTCAGTACTTC; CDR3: CAISEGNIQYF
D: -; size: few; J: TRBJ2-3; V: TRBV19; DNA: TGTGCCAGTAGTACAGGGGTAGGGACGCAGTATTTT; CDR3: CASSTGVGTQYF
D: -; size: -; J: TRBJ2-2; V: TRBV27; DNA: TGTGCCAGCAGTCCCTCGACAGCCGCTAGGGAGCTGTTTTTT; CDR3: CASSPSTAARELFF
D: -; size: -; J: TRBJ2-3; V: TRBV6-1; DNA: TGTGCCAGCAGGCTAATGGGGGGCCAGACAGATACGCAGTATTTT; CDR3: CASRLMGGQTDTQYF
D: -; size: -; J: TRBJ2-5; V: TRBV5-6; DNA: TGTGCCAGCAGCTGGGCAGGAGCAGGAGAGACCCAGTACTTC; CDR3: CASSWAGAGETQYF
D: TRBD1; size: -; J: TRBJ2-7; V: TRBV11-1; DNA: TGTGCCAGCAGCCGAATGACAGGGGGCGACCGATACGAGCAGTACTTC; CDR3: CASSRMTGGDRYEQYF
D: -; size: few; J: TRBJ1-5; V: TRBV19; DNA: TGTGCCAGTAGTACGATATTCGATAAGAAACGGTTTCAGCCCCAGCATTTT; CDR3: CASSTIFDKKRFQPQHF
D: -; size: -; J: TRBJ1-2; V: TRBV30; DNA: TGTGCCTGGCTTTTGTGGGGGTTTGGCTACACCTTC; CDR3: CAWLLWGFGYTF
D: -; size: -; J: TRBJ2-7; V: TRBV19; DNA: TGTGCCAGTAGTCCCGGCGGGCAGAGGAAGGGATACCTACACTACGAGCAGTACTTC; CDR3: CASSPGGQRKGYLHYEQYF
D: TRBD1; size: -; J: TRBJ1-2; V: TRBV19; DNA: TGTGCCAGTAGTGAACGACAGGGCTATGGCTACACCTTC; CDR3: CASSERQGYGYTF
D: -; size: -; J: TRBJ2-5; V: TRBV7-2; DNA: TGTGCCAGCAGCCACCGTGGTGGGGTACCTCAAGAGACCCAGTACTTC; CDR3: CASSHRGGVPQETQYF
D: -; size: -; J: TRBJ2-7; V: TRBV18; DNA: TGTGCCAGCTCACCATCCAGGTCCGGGGAGCAGTACTTC; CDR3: CASSPSRSGEQYF
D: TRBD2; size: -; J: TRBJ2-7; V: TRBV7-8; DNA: TGTGCCAGCAGTTCTGGCGGGACTAGTCCTCCCGAGCAGTACTTC; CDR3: CASSSGGTSPPEQYF
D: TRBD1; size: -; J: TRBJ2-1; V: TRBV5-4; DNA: TGTGCCAGCAGGGCCGGGACAGGGCCGCAGTTCTTC; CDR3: CASRAGTGPQFF
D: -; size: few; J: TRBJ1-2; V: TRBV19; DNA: TGTGCCAGTAGTCTAAGAGACTATGGCTACACCTTC; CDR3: CASSLRDYGYTF
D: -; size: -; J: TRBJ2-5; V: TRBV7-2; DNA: TGTGCCAGCAGTCGAGTTGGGGGCGGCCAAGAGACCCAGTACTTC; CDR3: CASSRVGGGQETQYF
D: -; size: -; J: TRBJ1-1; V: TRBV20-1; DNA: TGCAGTGCTAGTGCGGCGGGGTGGGCTTTCTTT; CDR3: CSASAAGWAFF
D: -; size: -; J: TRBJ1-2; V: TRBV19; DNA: TGTGCCGTCCGGACGAGTGGCTACACCTTC; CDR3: CAVRTSGYTF
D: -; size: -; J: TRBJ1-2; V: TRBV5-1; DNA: TGCGCCAGCAGCCCGGGCCCGCTCGTCGGCTATGGCTACACCTTC; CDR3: CASSPGPLVGYGYTF
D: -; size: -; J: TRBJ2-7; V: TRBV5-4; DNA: TGTGCCAGCAGCTCCGGACGGACCATCTCCTACGAGCAGTACTTC; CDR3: CASSSGRTISYEQYF
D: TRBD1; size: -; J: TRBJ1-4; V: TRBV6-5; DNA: TGTGCCAGCAGCAGTAACAGGGGGCGTGAAAAACTGTTTTTT; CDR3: CASSSNRGREKLFF
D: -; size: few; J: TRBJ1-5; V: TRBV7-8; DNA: TGTGCCAGCAGCTTAGGCGGGGATCAGCCCCAGCATTTT; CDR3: CASSLGGDQPQHF
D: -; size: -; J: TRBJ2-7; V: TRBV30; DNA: TGTGCCTGCCGAACCCCCTACGAGCAGTACTTC; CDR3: CACRTPYEQYF
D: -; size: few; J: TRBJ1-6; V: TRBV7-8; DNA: TGTGCCAGCAGCCTACTCCAATCCGAATCACCCCTCCACTTT; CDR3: CASSLLQSESPLHF
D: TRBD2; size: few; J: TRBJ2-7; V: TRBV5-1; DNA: TGCGCCAGCAGCTTGGCCGACCGCGGGGGAGCCTACGAGCAGTACTTC; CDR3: CASSLADRGGAYEQYF
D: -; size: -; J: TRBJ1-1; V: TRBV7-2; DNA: TGTGCCAGCAGCCCCTCCTGGGCAGACACTGAAGCTTTCTTT; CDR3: CASSPSWADTEAFF
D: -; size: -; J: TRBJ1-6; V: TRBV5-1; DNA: TGCGCCAGCAGCGGTACGGCTAATAATTCACCCCTCCACTTT; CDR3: CASSGTANNSPLHF
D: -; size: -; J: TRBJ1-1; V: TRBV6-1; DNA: TGTGCCAGCTTACGGAGGACAGACTACACTGAAGCTTTCTTT; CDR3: CASLRRTDYTEAFF
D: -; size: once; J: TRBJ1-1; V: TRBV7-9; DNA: TGTGCCAGCACCCTCCTCTCGGTTACTGAAGCTTTCTTT; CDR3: CASTLLSVTEAFF
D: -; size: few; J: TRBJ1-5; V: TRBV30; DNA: TGTGCCTGGAGTCCGACAGTAAATCAGCCCCAGCATTTT; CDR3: CAWSPTVNQPQHF
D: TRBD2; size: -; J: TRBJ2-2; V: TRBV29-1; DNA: TGCAGCGCCGCACTAGCGACCGGGGAGCTGTTTTTT; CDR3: CSAALATGELFF
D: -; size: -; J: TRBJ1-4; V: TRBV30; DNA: TGTGCCTGGAGTACGGTCAGCCGTATTGGGACTGATAATGAAAAACTGTTTTTT; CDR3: CAWSTVSRIGTDNEKLFF
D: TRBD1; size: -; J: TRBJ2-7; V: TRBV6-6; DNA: TGTGCCAGCAGTTCCCCGGACAGGGGAGGCGAGCAGTACTTC; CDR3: CASSSPDRGGEQYF
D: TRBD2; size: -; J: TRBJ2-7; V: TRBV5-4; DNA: TGTGCCAGCAGCTTGGATGGGACTAGCATATACGAGCAGTACTTC; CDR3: CASSLDGTSIYEQYF
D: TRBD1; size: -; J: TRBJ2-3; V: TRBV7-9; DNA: TGTGCCAGCAGCCAATTCCCCGGGACAGCGTTCGCCACAGATACGCAGTATTTT; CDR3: CASSQFPGTAFATDTQYF
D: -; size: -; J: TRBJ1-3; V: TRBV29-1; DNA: TGCAGCGTCGCCTTAGAGAGGGCAAGAAACACCATATATTTT; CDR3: CSVALERARNTIYF
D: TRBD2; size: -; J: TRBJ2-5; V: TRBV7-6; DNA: TGTGCCAGCTTTCGGGGGGGCTTCTTGGAGACCCAGTACTTC; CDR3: CASFRGGFLETQYF
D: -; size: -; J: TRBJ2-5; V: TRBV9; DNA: TGTGCCAGCAGCGGGGAGGGGGGAGAGACCCAGTACTTC; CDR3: CASSGEGGETQYF
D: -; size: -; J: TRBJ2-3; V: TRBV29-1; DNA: TGCAGCGCTGGGACTTCGGGGGATACGCAGTATTTT; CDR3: CSAGTSGDTQYF
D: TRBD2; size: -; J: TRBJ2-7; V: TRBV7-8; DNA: TGTGCCAGCAGCCTACGGTCCGGGGGGGAGCAGTACTTC; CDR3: CASSLRSGGEQYF
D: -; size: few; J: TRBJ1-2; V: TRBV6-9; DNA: TGTGCCAGCAGGCCGGAGGGCTACACCTTC; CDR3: CASRPEGYTF
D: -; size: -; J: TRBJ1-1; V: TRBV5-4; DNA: TGTGCCAGCAGCTTGAATTCGGACTCTTACACTGAAGCTTTCTTT; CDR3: CASSLNSDSYTEAFF
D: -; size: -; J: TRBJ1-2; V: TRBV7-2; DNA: TGTGCCAGCAGCTTAGAAGGGACTAACTATGGCTACACCTTC; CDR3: CASSLEGTNYGYTF
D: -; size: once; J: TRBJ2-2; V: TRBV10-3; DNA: TGTGCCATCAGTGAGGGCAGGGCTTACACCGGGGAGCTGTTTTTT; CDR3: CAISEGRAYTGELFF
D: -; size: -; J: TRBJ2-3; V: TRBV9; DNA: TGTGCCAGCAGCGTAGGTCTAGCGAGCACAGATACGCAGTATTTT; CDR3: CASSVGLASTDTQYF
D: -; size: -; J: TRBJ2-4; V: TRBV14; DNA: TGTGCCAGCAGCCAAGACCGAAGCGTTCAGTACTTC; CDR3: CASSQDRSVQYF
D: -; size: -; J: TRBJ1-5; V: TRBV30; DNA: TGTGCCTGGAGTAGAGACAGTAACAATCAGCCCCAGCATTTT; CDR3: CAWSRDSNNQPQHF
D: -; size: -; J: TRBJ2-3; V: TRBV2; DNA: TGTGCCAGCAGTCCCGGACTCCCTCCGCAGTATTTT; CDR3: CASSPGLPPQYF
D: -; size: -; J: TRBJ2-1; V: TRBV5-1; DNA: TGCGCCAGCAGCCCCTCCGCCCCGGGCAATGAGCAGTTCTTC; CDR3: CASSPSAPGNEQFF
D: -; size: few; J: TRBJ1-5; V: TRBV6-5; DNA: TGTGCCAGCAGTTACTCTGGTCCTACGGGCAATCAGCCCCAGCATTTT; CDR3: CASSYSGPTGNQPQHF
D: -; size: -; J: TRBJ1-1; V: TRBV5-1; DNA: TGCGCCAGCAGCTTCGGACGGCAGAACACTGAAGCTTTCTTT; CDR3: CASSFGRQNTEAFF
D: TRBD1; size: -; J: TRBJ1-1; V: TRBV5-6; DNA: TGTGCCAGCAGCCAGAAACCGGGACAGACAGTCACTGAAGCTTTCTTT; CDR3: CASSQKPGQTVTEAFF
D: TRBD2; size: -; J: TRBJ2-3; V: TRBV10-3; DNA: TGTGCCATCAGGCCTAGCGGGGGCACAGATACGCAGTATTTT; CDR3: CAIRPSGGTDTQYF
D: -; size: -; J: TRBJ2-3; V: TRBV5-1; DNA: TGCGCCAGCAGCTTGGACCTAATCCCCACAGATACGCAGTATTTT; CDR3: CASSLDLIPTDTQYF